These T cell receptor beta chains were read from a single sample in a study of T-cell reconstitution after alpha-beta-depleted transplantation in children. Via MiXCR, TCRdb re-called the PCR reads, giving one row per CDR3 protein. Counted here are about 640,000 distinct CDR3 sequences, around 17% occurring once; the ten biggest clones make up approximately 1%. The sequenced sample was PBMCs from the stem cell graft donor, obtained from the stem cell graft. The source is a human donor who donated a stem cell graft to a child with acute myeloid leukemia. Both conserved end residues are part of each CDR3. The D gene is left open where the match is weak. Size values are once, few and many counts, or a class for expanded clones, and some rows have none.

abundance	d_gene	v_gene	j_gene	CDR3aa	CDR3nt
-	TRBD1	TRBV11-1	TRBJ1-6	CASSVRDSDNSPLHF	TGTGCCAGCAGCGTCCGGGACAGCGATAATTCACCCCTCCACTTT
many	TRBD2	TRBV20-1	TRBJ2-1	CSALPGSGVRDEQFF	TGCAGTGCACTCCCCGGGAGCGGGGTAAGGGATGAGCAGTTCTTC
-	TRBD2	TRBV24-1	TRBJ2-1	CATSDFSSGGTTYNEQFF	TGTGCCACCAGTGATTTTTCCAGCGGGGGGACCACCTACAATGAGCAGTTCTTC
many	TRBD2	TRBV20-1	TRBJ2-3	CSAERSGGRGDTQYF	TGCAGTGCTGAACGTAGCGGGGGGCGCGGAGATACGCAGTATTTT
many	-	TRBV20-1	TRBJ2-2	CSARRSGSGTGELFF	TGCAGTGCTAGACGCAGCGGCTCGGGCACCGGGGAGCTGTTTTTT
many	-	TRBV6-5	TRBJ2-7	CASSYSGRFYEQYF	TGTGCCAGCAGTTACTCGGGACGTTTTTACGAGCAGTACTTC
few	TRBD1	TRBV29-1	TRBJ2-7	CSFSFGTGGEQYF	TGCAGCTTCTCCTTTGGGACAGGTGGAGAGCAGTACTTC
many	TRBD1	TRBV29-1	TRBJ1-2	CSASPFTGTAYGYTF	TGCAGCGCTAGCCCATTCACCGGGACAGCCTATGGCTACACCTTC
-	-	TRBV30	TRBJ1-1	CAWSPQGITEAFF	TGTGCCTGGAGTCCACAGGGAATCACTGAAGCTTTCTTT
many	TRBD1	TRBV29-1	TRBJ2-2	CSVRVTRGPGGELFF	TGCAGCGTCCGAGTAACCAGGGGGCCGGGCGGGGAGCTGTTTTTT
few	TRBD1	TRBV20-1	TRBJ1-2	CSARDPRGRDGYTF	TGCAGTGCTAGAGATCCCAGGGGGAGGGATGGCTACACCTTC